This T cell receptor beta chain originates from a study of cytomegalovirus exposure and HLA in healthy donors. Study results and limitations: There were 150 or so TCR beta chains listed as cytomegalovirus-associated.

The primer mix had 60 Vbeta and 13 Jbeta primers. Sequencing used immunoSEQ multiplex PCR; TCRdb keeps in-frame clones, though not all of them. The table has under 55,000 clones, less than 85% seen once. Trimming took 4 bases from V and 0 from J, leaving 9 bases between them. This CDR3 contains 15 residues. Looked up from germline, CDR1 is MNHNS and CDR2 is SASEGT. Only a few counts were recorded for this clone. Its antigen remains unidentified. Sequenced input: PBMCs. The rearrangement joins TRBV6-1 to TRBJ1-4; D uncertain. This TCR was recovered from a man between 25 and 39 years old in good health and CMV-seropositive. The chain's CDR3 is CASSVASATNEKLFF. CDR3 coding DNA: TGTGCCAGCAGTGTTGCCAGCGCAACTAATGAAAAACTGTTTTTT.